The clone carrying this T cell receptor beta chain has ten or more counts. Its target is not known. This entry is derived from a study of CD8 T cells in ankylosing spondylitis. MiXCR, run by TCRdb on the 5' RACE reads, gives a single entry per CDR3 protein. The sample holds 250,000 to 350,000 distinct CDR3 sequences; roughly 20% are singletons and the top ten take roughly 8%. Overall study results and limits: It was reported that disease-linked clones were significantly enriched in matched ankylosing spondylitis synovial fluid.

Trimming shortened V by 2 bases and J by 14 bases, and 16 bases separated the two germline ends. Germline V gene data show CDR1 as MNHNS and CDR2 as SASEGT. The CDR3 runs 13 residues. The chain recombines TRBV6-1 with TRBJ2-1; possible D gene TRBD2, 6 bases. The sequencing input was blood, either unsorted or a sorted T cell fraction (not recorded which). This sequence originates from a male donor with ankylosing spondylitis or in good health (not recorded which). DNA for the CDR3: TGTGCCAGCAGTGAAACCCGACTAGTCGACAAGTTCTTC. This translates into CASSETRLVDKFF.